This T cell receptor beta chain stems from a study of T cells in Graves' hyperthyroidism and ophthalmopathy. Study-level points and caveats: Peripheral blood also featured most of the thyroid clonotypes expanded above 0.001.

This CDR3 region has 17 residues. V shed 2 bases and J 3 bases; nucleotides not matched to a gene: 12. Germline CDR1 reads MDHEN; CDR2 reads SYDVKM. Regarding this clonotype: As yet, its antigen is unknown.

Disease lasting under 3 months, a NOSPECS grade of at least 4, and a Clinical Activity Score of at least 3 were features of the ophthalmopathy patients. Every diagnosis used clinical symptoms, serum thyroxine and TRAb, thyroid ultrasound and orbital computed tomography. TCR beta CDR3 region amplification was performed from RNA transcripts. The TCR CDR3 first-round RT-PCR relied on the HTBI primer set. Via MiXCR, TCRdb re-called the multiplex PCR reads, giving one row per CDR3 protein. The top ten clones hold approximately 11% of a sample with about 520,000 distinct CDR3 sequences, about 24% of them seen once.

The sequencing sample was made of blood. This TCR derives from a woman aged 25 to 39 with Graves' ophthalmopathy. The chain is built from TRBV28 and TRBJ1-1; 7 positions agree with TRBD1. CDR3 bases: TGTGCCAGCAGTTTAGGGTGGAGGGGGCCTTATCACACTGAAGCTTTCTTT. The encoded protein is CASSLGWRGPYHTEAFF.